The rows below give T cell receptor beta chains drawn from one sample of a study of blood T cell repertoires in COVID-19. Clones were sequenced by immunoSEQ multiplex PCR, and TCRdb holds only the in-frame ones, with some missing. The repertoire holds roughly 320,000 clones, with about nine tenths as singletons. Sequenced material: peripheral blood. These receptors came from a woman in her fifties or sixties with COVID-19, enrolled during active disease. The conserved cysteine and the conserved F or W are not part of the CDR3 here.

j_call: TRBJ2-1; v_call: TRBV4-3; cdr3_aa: ASSHVRLGFEQF
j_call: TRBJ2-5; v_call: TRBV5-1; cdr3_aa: ASSLGPSGTASEY
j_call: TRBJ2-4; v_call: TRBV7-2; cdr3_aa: ASSLALGTGDEKNIQY
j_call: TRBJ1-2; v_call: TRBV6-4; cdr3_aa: ASRGTGTYGYT
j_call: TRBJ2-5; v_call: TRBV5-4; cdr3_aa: ASSSRTGSQETQY
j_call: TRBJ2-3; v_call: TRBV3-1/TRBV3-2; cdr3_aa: ASSQRDTSTDTQY
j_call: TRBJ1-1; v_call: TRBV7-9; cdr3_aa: ASSSRTLNTEAF
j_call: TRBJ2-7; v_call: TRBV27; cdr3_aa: ASSFYGADEQY
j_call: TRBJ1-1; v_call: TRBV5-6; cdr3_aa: ASSFSLRNRGLIKAEAF
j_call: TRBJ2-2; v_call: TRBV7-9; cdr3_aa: ASSLTGQGFGELF
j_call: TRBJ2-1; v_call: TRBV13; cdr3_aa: ASSSPPWDAGDNEQF
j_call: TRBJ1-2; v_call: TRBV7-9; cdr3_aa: ASSPQAAGYGYT
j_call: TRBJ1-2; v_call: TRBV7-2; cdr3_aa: ASSPTPYRGSGYGYT
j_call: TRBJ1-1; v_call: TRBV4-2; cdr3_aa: ASKPGTGSNTEAF
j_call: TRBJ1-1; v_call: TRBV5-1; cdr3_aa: ASSLVEVGYTEAF
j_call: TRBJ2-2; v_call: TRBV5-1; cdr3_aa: ASSVDGGTNGELF
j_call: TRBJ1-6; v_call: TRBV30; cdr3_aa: AWSGYPSRAGRDNSPLH
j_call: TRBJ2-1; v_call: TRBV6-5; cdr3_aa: ASSYGTSGKYEQF
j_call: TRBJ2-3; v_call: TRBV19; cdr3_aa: ASGERGGTDTQY
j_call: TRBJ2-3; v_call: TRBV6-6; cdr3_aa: ASSLSTTLDTQY
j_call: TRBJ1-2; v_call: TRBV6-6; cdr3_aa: ASSYSSRNYGYT
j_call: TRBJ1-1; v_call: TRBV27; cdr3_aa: ASSFQRPEAF
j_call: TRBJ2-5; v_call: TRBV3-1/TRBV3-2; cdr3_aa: ASSPLGTGKETQY
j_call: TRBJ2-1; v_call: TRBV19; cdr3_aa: ASSIGGGGPSNEQF
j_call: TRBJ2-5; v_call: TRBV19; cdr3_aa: ASSSVQTGRAETQY
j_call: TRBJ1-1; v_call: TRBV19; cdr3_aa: ASSMEGLNTEAF
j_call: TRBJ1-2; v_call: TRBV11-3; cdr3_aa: ASSFRGQGGLNYGYT
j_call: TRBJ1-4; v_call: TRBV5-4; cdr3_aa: ASSSGATNEKLF
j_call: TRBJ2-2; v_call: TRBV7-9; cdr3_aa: ASSLGFREEVF
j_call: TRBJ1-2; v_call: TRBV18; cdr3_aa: ASSPLPQSQHGYT
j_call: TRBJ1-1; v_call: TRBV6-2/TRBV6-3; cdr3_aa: ASSYDAGTEAF
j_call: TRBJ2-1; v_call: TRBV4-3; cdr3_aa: ASSPGTGGLNEQF
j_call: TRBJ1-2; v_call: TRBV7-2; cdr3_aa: ASSLGGQGDGYT
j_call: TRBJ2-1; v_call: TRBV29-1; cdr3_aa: SVGRRTDYNEQF
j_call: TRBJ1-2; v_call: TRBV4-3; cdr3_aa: ASSQDLQGAGYT
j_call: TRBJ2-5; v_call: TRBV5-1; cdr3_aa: ASSLEAGGRETQY
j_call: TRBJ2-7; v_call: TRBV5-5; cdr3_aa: ASSSWASDEQY
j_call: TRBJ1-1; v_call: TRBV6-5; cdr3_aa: ASKQERTEAF
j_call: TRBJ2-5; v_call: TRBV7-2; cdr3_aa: ASSLAQGQETQY
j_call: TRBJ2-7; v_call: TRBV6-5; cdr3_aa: ASDRQGYSYEQY
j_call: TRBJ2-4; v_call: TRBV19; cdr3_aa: ASSIDQGATGKNIQY
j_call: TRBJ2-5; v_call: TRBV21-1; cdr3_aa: ARRLAGKYQETQY
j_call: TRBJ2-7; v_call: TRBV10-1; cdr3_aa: ASSANPRDGQGEQY
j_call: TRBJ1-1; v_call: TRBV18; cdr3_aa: ASSRFEVNTEAF
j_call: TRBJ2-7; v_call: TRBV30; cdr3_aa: AWAPGQVVSYEQY
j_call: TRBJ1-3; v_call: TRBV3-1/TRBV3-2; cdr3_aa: ASSQDTLEGRGNTIY
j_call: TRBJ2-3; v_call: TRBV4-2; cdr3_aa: ASSQSSSFTDTQY
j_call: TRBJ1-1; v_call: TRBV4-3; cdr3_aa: ASSHITGGHTEAF